The 24 T cell receptor beta chains listed next were all sequenced from one sample in a study of blood T cells in healthy people across ages. PCR was performed a second time for about 6 to 12 cycles using a sample-barcoded 5' primer and a J-beta primer mix. TCRdb re-analysed the 5' RACE reads in MiXCR, keeping a single row per CDR3 protein. The sample lists approximately 1.5 million distinct CDR3 sequences; 30% to 40% were seen once. Sequences were obtained from blood. The receptors were sampled from a woman between 25 and 40 years old in good health.

Remarks on this clonotype: This may be a read error: a much more frequent sequence differs by one nucleotide. This chain connects TRBV28 to TRBJ2-6; D gene unclear. Germline V gene lookup returns CDR1 MDHEN and CDR2 SYDVKM. The V end lost 4 bases, the J end lost 0 bases, and 13 bases lay between the germline ends. The CDR3 length is 17 residues. CDR3 in amino acids: CASSSFQALSGANVLTF. The CDR3 DNA reads TGTGCCAGCAGTTCATTCCAGGCTCTCTCTGGGGCCAACGTCCTGACTTTC. Based on the CDR3 plus reference TRBV28 and TRBJ2-6, the full variable domain is DVKVTQSSRYLVKRTGEKVFLECVQDMDHENMFWYRQDPGLGLRLIYFSYDVKMKEKGDIPEGYSVSREKKERFSLILESASTNQTSMYLCASSSFQALSGANVLTFGAGSRLTVL.

There are many counts of this clonotype. The chain combines TRBV10-3 with TRBJ2-5, with unresolved D. V was shortened by 6 bases and J by 1 base, with 3 bases between the two germline ends. The CDR3 is 11 amino acids. In germline, CDR1 is ENHRY, CDR2 SYGVKD. The CDR3 loop reads CAIRIQETQYF. As DNA, the CDR3 is TGTGCCATCAGGATCCAAGAGACCCAGTACTTC.

The V and J genes are TRBV27 and TRBJ2-5, with 7 positions matching TRBD2. The last part of the DNA fits TRBJ2-7 better; the J call may be wrong. This CDR3 region has 15 residues. Per the germline V gene, CDR1 is MNHEY and CDR2 is SMNVEV (reference sequence). The CDR3 DNA follows: TGTGCCAGCAGTTTATCTGTGACTAGCCGTGCCGAGCAGTACTTC. Translated, it gives CASSLSVTSRAEQYF.

This clonotype was counted between two and nine times. The chain recombines TRBV27 with TRBJ2-3, with D possibly being TRBD2 (5 bases). The V gene lost 3 bases and the J gene lost 5 bases, with 15 bases spanning the gap. CDR1 is MNHEY, CDR2 SMNVEV, per germline (reference sequence). The CDR3 consists of 15 residues. CDR3 protein: CASSFERSGIDTQYF. CDR3 coding DNA: TGTGCCAGCAGTTTTGAGCGGAGTGGTATAGATACGCAGTATTTT.

In its sample, this clonotype was seen a few times. V usage is TRBV30 and J usage is TRBJ2-1; the match to TRBD2 covers 8 bases. CDR3 length: 16 amino acids. After removal of 3 bases from V and 8 bases from J, the junction contained 15 bases not matched to a gene. Germline values: CDR1 GTSNPN, CDR2 SVGIG (reference sequence). The CDR3 sequence is CAWRSRLAPTMYEQFF. In DNA, the CDR3 is TGTGCCTGGAGGTCGAGACTAGCGCCTACTATGTATGAGCAGTTCTTC.

The gene calls are TRBV9 and TRBJ1-6; tentatively, D is TRBD1 (6 bases). Deletions cut 3 bases from V and 6 bases from J, with 13 bases between. The CDR3 is 15 amino acids. CDR1 and CDR2 from the germline V gene are SGDLS and YYNGEE. This CDR3 reads CASSEGGGTNSPLHF. Here the CDR3 DNA reads TGTGCCAGCAGCGAGGGGGGGGGAACTAATTCACCCCTCCACTTT.

This clonotype was observed a few times. V and J are TRBV28 and TRBJ2-1, with 9 bases lining up with TRBD2. Germline V gene lookup returns CDR1 MDHEN and CDR2 SYDVKM. V gave up 7 bases and J gave up 4 bases; unmatched junction bases: 8. The CDR3 sequence is 15 residues long. The CDR3 reads CASTLGSGRYNEQFF. In DNA form, the CDR3 reads TGTGCCAGCACCCTCGGAAGCGGGAGGTACAATGAGCAGTTCTTC. The full variable domain, with the rest looked up from reference TRBV28 and TRBJ2-1, is DVKVTQSSRYLVKRTGEKVFLECVQDMDHENMFWYRQDPGLGLRLIYFSYDVKMKEKGDIPEGYSVSREKKERFSLILESASTNQTSMYLCASTLGSGRYNEQFFGPGTRLTVL.

This clonotype was detected once. The rearrangement joins TRBV4-1 to TRBJ1-1; TRBD1 is a possible D gene (5 bases). Germline assignment: CDR1 MGHRA and CDR2 YSYEKL. CDR3 length equals 19 residues. The V end lost 1 base, the J end lost 0 bases, and 21 bases lay between the germline ends. The CDR3 protein is CASSQGQGRTPSMNTEAFF. CDR3 coding DNA: TGCGCCAGCAGCCAAGGGCAGGGACGGACACCCAGCATGAACACTGAAGCTTTCTTT.

This clonotype was picked up a small number of times. The genes are TRBV6-6 and TRBJ2-7; 7 nucleotides match TRBD2. With 1 base clipped from V and 0 bases from J, the junction kept 3 bases outside the gene matches. Germline CDR1 reads MNHNY; CDR2 reads SVGAGI (reference sequence). The CDR3 runs 15 residues. CDR3 in amino acids: CASSYWSSGSYEQYF. The CDR3 nucleotides are TGTGCCAGCAGTTACTGGTCTAGCGGCTCCTACGAGCAGTACTTC.

This sequence joins TRBV4-1 and TRBJ2-3; D is unresolved. In germline, CDR1 is MGHRA, CDR2 YSYEKL. CDR3 length: 16 amino acids. V was shortened by 0 bases and J by 2 bases, with 12 bases between the two germline ends. CDR3 coding DNA: TGCGCCAGCAGCCAAGATGGGCGGAGTAACACAGATACGCAGTATTTT. Translating gives CASSQDGRSNTDTQYF.

In regard to this clonotype: At one end the junction does not follow the germline gene, possibly because of a read error. V and J are TRBV15 and TRBJ2-1; D may be TRBD1 or TRBD2 (6 bases each). Germline values: CDR1 LNHNV, CDR2 YYDKDF (reference sequence). The CDR3 sequence is 13 residues long. This CDR3 reads CAASKKGGNEQFF. For the CDR3, the DNA is TGTGCCGCCAGTAAGAAGGGGGGAAATGAGCAGTTCTTC. The whole variable domain, filled in from reference TRBV15 and TRBJ2-1, reads DAMVIQNPRYQVTQFGKPVTLSCSQTLNHNVMYWYQQKSSQAPKLLFHYYDKDFNNEADTPDNFQSRRPNTSFCFLDIRSPGLGDTAMYLCAASKKGGNEQFFGPGTRLTVL.

In regard to this clonotype: One end of the junction is discordant with germline, which a read error may explain. The CDR3 reads CANSVEGGTEQYF. In DNA, the CDR3 is TGTGCCAACAGCGTAGAGGGGGGGACCGAGCAGTACTTC. The J gene is TRBJ2-4, the V gene TRBV9; the D gene is possibly TRBD2 (7 bases). The J call is doubtful: the DNA matches TRBJ2-7 better. CDR1 and CDR2 (germline): SGDLS, YYNGEE. This CDR3 contains 13 residues.

A few counts support this clonotype. This chain uses TRBV7-2 with TRBJ1-2; D ambiguous. This CDR3 spans 14 amino acids. V was clipped by 5 bases and J by 4 bases, with 14 bases between them. The germline CDR1 and CDR2 sequences are SGHTA and FQGNSA. CDR3 sequence (DNA): TGTGCCAGCAGCCCCTACTTCACCTCCTATGGCTACACCTTC. It is translated as CASSPYFTSYGYTF. Looking up the rest from reference TRBV7-2 and TRBJ1-2 gives the full variable domain: GAGVSQSPSNKVTEKGKDVELRCDPISGHTALYWYRQSLGQGLEFLIYFQGNSAPDKSGLPSDRFSAERTGGSVSTLTIQRTQQEDSAVYLCASSPYFTSYGYTFGSGTRLTVV.

This clonotype was picked up many times. V and J are TRBV5-1 and TRBJ2-5; TRBD1 aligns across 7 bases. J lost 3 bases, V lost 4 bases, and 3 bases had no gene match. The germline CDR1 and CDR2 sequences are SGHRS and YFSETQ. CDR3 length equals 13 residues. This chain's CDR3 is CASSVDREETQYF. In DNA form, the CDR3 reads TGCGCCAGCAGCGTCGACAGGGAAGAGACCCAGTACTTC.

Many counts were recorded for this clonotype. V gene TRBV29-1 combines with J gene TRBJ2-1, with TRBD2 as a possible D gene (5 bases). The germline CDR1 and CDR2 sequences are SQVTM and ANQGSEA. V was cut by 3 bases and J by 0 bases, with 9 bases left in between. The CDR3 length is 14 residues. DNA for the CDR3: TGCAGCGTTGAGAGACGGGGCTCCTACAATGAGCAGTTCTTC. Translating it yields CSVERRGSYNEQFF.

This sequence joins TRBV9 and TRBJ2-7, with TRBD2 identical over 10 bases. Germline trimming cut 4 bases from V and 4 bases from J; bases unmatched to any gene: 8. There are 15 residues in the CDR3. The germline CDR1 and CDR2 sequences are SGDLS and YYNGEE. The CDR3 region is CASSTSGGAGYEQYF. The DNA of the CDR3 is TGTGCCAGCAGCACCAGCGGGGGGGCCGGATACGAGCAGTACTTC.

V is TRBV10-3 and J is TRBJ2-1, with 8 bases identical to TRBD2. Germline CDR1 and CDR2: ENHRY and SYGVKD. The CDR3 has 17 residues. J lost 7 bases, V lost 0 bases, and 11 bases had no gene match. The CDR3 bases are TGTGCCATCAGTGAGTCGAGTCGGGGGGGCCATCGGAATGAGCAGTTCTTC. Encoded protein: CAISESSRGGHRNEQFF.

A word on this clonotype: A much bigger clone sits one base away, suggesting this may be a read error. V and J are TRBV20-1 and TRBJ2-1; the match to TRBD2 covers 7 bases. This CDR3 has 16 residues. Germline lookup yields CDR1 DFQATT and CDR2 SNEGSKA (reference sequence). V trimming: 1 base; J trimming: 0 bases; junction bases outside the gene matches: 6. The CDR3 is CSARVQAGSSYNEQFF. The CDR3 bases are TGCAGTGCTAGAGTCCAAGCGGGGAGCTCCTACAATGAGCAGTTCTTC.

V and J are TRBV20-1 and TRBJ2-5; a weak D match, TRBD1 (6 bases). Trimming shortened V by 2 bases and J by 4 bases, and 17 bases separated the two germline ends. This CDR3 spans 15 amino acids. The germline V gene has CDR1 DFQATT and CDR2 SNEGSKA (reference sequence). CDR3 loop: CSARRAGTSSETQYF. CDR3 nucleotide sequence: TGCAGTGCTAGACGGGCAGGGACAAGCTCAGAGACCCAGTACTTC.

The chain joins TRBV15 to TRBJ2-5; D is uncertain. Germline V gene data show CDR1 as LNHNV and CDR2 as YYDKDF (reference sequence). V lost 0 bases, J lost 2 bases, and 10 bases lay in between. CDR3 length: 15 residues. CDR3 in amino acids: CATSRDKGRQETQYF. Written as DNA, the CDR3 is TGTGCCACCAGCAGAGATAAGGGAAGACAAGAGACCCAGTACTTC. The full variable domain, its missing parts supplied by reference TRBV15 and TRBJ2-5, is DAMVIQNPRYQVTQFGKPVTLSCSQTLNHNVMYWYQQKSSQAPKLLFHYYDKDFNNEADTPDNFQSRRPNTSFCFLDIRSPGLGDTAMYLCATSRDKGRQETQYFGPGTRLLVL.

The V gene is TRBV15, the J gene TRBJ2-7, with 7 bases lining up with TRBD2. J was trimmed by 2 bases and V by 0 bases; bases with no gene match: 16. The CDR3 has 19 amino acids. Germline CDR1 is LNHNV and CDR2 is YYDKDF (reference sequence). In nucleotides, the CDR3 is TGTGCCACCAGCAGAGAACCTAACGAGGTTTGGGAGGGACCCTACGAGCAGTACTTC. It codes for CATSREPNEVWEGPYEQYF.

The chain links TRBV29-1 to TRBJ2-5; 9 bases are shared with TRBD2. V dropped 2 bases and J dropped 5; count of bases not matched to a gene: 3. Per germline, CDR1 SQVTM and CDR2 ANQGSEA. CDR3 length: 13 residues. The CDR3 DNA follows: TGCAGCGTTGAATCCAGCGGGAGGGAGACCCAGTACTTC. The encoded protein is CSVESSGRETQYF.

The CDR3 DNA follows: TGCAGTGCTAGATTACTAGCGGCCTACGAGCAGTACTTC. It codes for CSARLLAAYEQYF. The V call is TRBV20-1, the J call TRBJ2-4; 8 positions agree with TRBD2. The J call may be in error: the DNA end matches TRBJ2-7 better. This CDR3 has 13 residues. Germline V gene data show CDR1 as DFQATT and CDR2 as SNEGSKA (reference sequence).

This clonotype was detected a few times. The chain recombines TRBV20-1 with TRBJ2-7, with TRBD2 matching over 7 bases. J lost 6 bases, V lost 4 bases, and 12 bases had no gene match. Per germline, CDR1 DFQATT and CDR2 SNEGSKA (reference sequence). The CDR3 length is 14 residues. The CDR3: CSATPITGGLEQYF. The CDR3 nucleotides are TGCAGTGCTACCCCTATAACGGGGGGTCTCGAGCAGTACTTC.